Listed here are 2 T cell receptor beta chains from one sample, sequenced in a study of blood T cell repertoires in COVID-19. The method was immunoSEQ multiplex PCR; TCRdb's version includes in-frame clones alone and lacks a portion of them. The table has 450,000 to 500,000 clones, 87% seen once. Specimen: PBMCs or T cells enriched from blood (not recorded which). The receptors here all came from a woman aged 18-29 years who had recovered from COVID-19.

The chain is built from TRBV6-1 and TRBJ2-3; a weak D match, TRBD2 (6 bases). The V gene lost 3 bases and the J gene lost 4 bases, with 14 bases spanning the gap. The CDR3 sequence is 15 residues long. The V gene's germline CDR1 is MNHNS and CDR2 SASEGT. CDR3 DNA sequence: TGTGCCAGCAGTGATTCAACCGGAGGGGCAGATACGCAGTATTTT. This sequence encodes CASSDSTGGADTQYF.

This clone was seen a handful of times. The J gene is TRBJ2-1, the V gene TRBV10-1, with TRBD2 as a possible D gene (6 bases). This CDR3 spans 14 amino acids. Per germline, CDR1 WNHNN and CDR2 SYGVQD (reference sequence). With 0 bases removed from V and 9 bases from J, the gap between germline ends came to 12 bases. This CDR3 reads CASSESSSGSEQFF. The CDR3 DNA sequence: TGCGCCAGCAGTGAGTCGAGTAGCGGAAGTGAGCAGTTCTTC.